The rows below give T cell receptor beta chains drawn from one sample of a study of long-term antiretroviral therapy in people with HIV. Measured with immunoSEQ multiplex PCR; TCRdb has only the in-frame clones, and not every one. The sample contains over 30,000 clones, about 76% of which appear only once. The sequences come from unsorted PBMCs, collected 1.9 years after starting antiretroviral therapy. The receptors originated from a man in his late teens or twenties with HIV. Both conserved end residues are part of each CDR3. Fields, in order: J gene, V gene, CDR3 protein.

TRBJ2-2 TRBV13 CASSGPGQGNTGELFF
TRBJ1-4 TRBV25-1 CASSRRDRENEKLFF
TRBJ1-6 TRBV2 CASSEVSRDNSPLHF
TRBJ2-5 TRBV6-1 CASSGDRGETQYF
TRBJ2-1 TRBV27 CASSFSTASYNEQFF
TRBJ1-4 TRBV5-6 CASSLRGPVSEKLFF
TRBJ2-5 TRBV5-6 CASRRGQEWGAQYF
TRBJ2-4 TRBV29-1 CSVVDGGGTKNIQYF
TRBJ1-5 TRBV7-9 CASSLGRAYGSNQPQHF
TRBJ2-2 TRBV5-6 CASLLRFPTWSGELFF
TRBJ1-1 TRBV7-3 CASSLTGYTRDTEAFF
TRBJ2-2 TRBV27 CASNRDGTAGNTGELFF
TRBJ1-4 TRBV2 CASSPRGKKLFF
TRBJ1-1 TRBV7-2 CASTDGTEMNTEAFF
TRBJ2-5 TRBV5-1 CASSSGTSGETQYF
TRBJ2-3 TRBV4-1 CASSPYSGETDTQYF
TRBJ2-3 TRBV6-5 CASSYVEGTDTQYF
TRBJ2-3 TRBV9 CASSVAYRGDTQYF
TRBJ1-1 TRBV5-4 CASSLGGGITEAFF
TRBJ2-3 TRBV6-6 CASLDSGGTDTQYF
TRBJ1-4 TRBV6-5 CASSYSPSEKLFF
TRBJ2-1 TRBV11-3 CASSLRASGYNEQFF
TRBJ1-1 TRBV7-2 CAISREPPEAFF
TRBJ2-7 TRBV25-1 CASSEGQMSYEQYF
TRBJ1-1 TRBV7-9 CASTSAPREAFF
TRBJ2-4 TRBV7-9 CASSSPRQGGKNIQYF
TRBJ2-3 TRBV5-1 CASSFRGGLGDTQYF
TRBJ1-1 TRBV6-6 CASSYSTESEAFF
TRBJ1-5 TRBV28 CASRSPGAEGKPQHF
TRBJ1-3 TRBV10-3 CAASGGPSGNTIYF
TRBJ1-2 TRBV5-5 CASSADGDSYGYTF
TRBJ2-2 TRBV2 CASSVGFMVGAGELFF
TRBJ2-2 TRBV7-8 CASSLSAGGDTGELFF
TRBJ2-7 TRBV7-9 CASSTPGGNLYEQYF
TRBJ1-2 TRBV19 CASSIALFYGYTF
TRBJ2-3 TRBV9 CASSPLRGGDTSTDTQYF
TRBJ1-2 TRBV30 CAWSVEAYESGYTF
TRBJ1-1 TRBV27 CASSSNTYIRTVNTEAFF
TRBJ2-5 TRBV18 CASSPPRKQETQYF
TRBJ2-3 TRBV7-3 CASSLNPSGNTDTQYF
TRBJ2-4 TRBV6-6 CASTPASNIQYF
TRBJ1-3 TRBV15 CATSRDLDSAGNTIYF
TRBJ2-7 TRBV6-5 CASSSGTASKKQYF
TRBJ2-5 TRBV19 CASSPGGAETQYF
TRBJ1-2 TRBV28 CASSSGQGYFGYTF
TRBJ2-6 TRBV9 CASGPGAGRRSGANVLTF
TRBJ2-7 TRBV18 CASSLDWTYEQYF
TRBJ1-6 TRBV14 CASSPTGNNSPLHF
TRBJ2-3 TRBV19 CASSNLPSGGDTDTQYF
TRBJ1-4 TRBV30 CACIPGTLGVGTNEKLFF
TRBJ2-7 TRBV29-1 CSVEWGVGLAQYF
TRBJ2-1 TRBV5-1 CASSLSTSSNEQFF
TRBJ2-5 TRBV10-3 CAISEYQDEETQYF
TRBJ1-5 TRBV5-6 CASSLEMGVVQPQHF
TRBJ2-5 TRBV25-1 CASSTQGDQETQYF